Listed below are T cell receptor beta chains from one sample, sequenced in a study of blood T cells in healthy people across ages. MiXCR, run by TCRdb on the 5' RACE reads, gives a single entry per CDR3 protein. The sample has about a million distinct CDR3 sequences; roughly half are singletons. The sequenced sample was blood. The receptor source for this set is a woman aged 55-69 years in good health. Each CDR3 is given with its conserved first and last residue. The D gene is left open where the match is weak. Only some rows state a clone size, as once, few, many or a class for expanded clones.

abundance | j_gene | v_gene | d_gene | CDR3nt | CDR3aa
few | TRBJ2-1 | TRBV20-1 | . | TGCAGTGCGCCCGCATCATTTGATGACTACAATGAGCAGTTCTTC | CSAPASFDDYNEQFF
few | TRBJ1-5 | TRBV28 | . | TGTGCCAGTGGGAGGGGAAATCAGCCCCAGCATTTT | CASGRGNQPQHF
. | TRBJ2-2 | TRBV20-1 | TRBD1 | TGCAGTGCTATTACCCGGGACAGGGCCGGGGAGCTGTTTTTT | CSAITRDRAGELFF
. | TRBJ2-1 | TRBV11-2 | TRBD2 | TGTGTCAGCAGCTTAACTAGCGGGGACAATGAGCAGTTCTTC | CVSSLTSGDNEQFF
many | TRBJ2-3 | TRBV12-3/TRBV12-4 | TRBD2 | TGTGCCAGCAGTTGCGGGGGGGCCGGAGATACGCAGTATTTT | CASSCGGAGDTQYF
. | TRBJ2-1 | TRBV27 | TRBD2 | TGTGCCAGCAGTTTACCGGGACTAGGATATTCGGGGCAGTTCTTC | CASSLPGLGYSGQFF
few | TRBJ2-6 | TRBV5-1 | . | TGCGCCAGCAGCCCTTGGACAGTCTCTGGGGCCAACGTCCTGACTTTC | CASSPWTVSGANVLTF
few | TRBJ2-3 | TRBV7-2 | TRBD2 | TGTGCCAGCAGCTTAGTGTCTAGCGGAAGCACAGATACGCAGTATTTT | CASSLVSSGSTDTQYF
. | TRBJ2-1 | TRBV18 | TRBD1 | TGTGCCAGCTCACCGACAGGGGGCGGGTTGAATGAGCAGTTCTTC | CASSPTGGGLNEQFF
few | TRBJ1-2 | TRBV28 | . | TGTGCCAGCAGTTTCCAGTACTATGGCTACACCTTC | CASSFQYYGYTF
. | TRBJ2-7 | TRBV12-3/TRBV12-4 | . | TGTGCCAGCAGTTTGTGGGACAAAACCTCCTACGAGCAGTACTTC | CASSLWDKTSYEQYF
. | TRBJ2-5 | TRBV7-8 | . | TGTGCCAGCAGCTTAGGAGGCAGCCCGAATGGTAAAGAGACCCAGTACTTC | CASSLGGSPNGKETQYF
. | TRBJ2-7 | TRBV4-1 | . | TGCACCAGCAGCCCGGAACCGGACGTGCTATCCTACGAGCAGTACTTC | CTSSPEPDVLSYEQYF
. | TRBJ2-7 | TRBV28 | . | TGTGCCAGCAGTCAGACTCGCACGGGGTCCTACGAGCAGTACTTC | CASSQTRTGSYEQYF
. | TRBJ2-3 | TRBV12-3/TRBV12-4 | . | TGTGCCAGCAGGCGAGCGGGCAGTAGCACAGATACGCAGTATTTT | CASRRAGSSTDTQYF
. | TRBJ2-7 | TRBV19 | . | TGTGCCAGTAGTATCCTGGCGGACTCCTACGAGCAGTACTTC | CASSILADSYEQYF
. | TRBJ2-5 | TRBV18 | . | TGTGCCAGCTCACCTGGGGCCCCGGCCCTCGAGACCCAGTACTTC | CASSPGAPALETQYF
few | TRBJ2-7 | TRBV7-2 | TRBD1 | TGTGCCAGCAGCTTTGGGACAGGTGGGGACGAGCAGTACTTC | CASSFGTGGDEQYF
. | TRBJ2-1 | TRBV9 | . | TGTGCCAGCAGCCCTAGCTCTACACCTAATGAGCAGTTCTTC | CASSPSSTPNEQFF
once | TRBJ2-1 | TRBV7-6 | . | TGTGCCAGCAGCTCCGGGACTCTCAATGAGCAGTTCTTC | CASSSGTLNEQFF
few | TRBJ2-7 | TRBV13 | . | TGTGCCAGCAGCATGCTAGGGGACAAGTACTACGAGCAGTACTTC | CASSMLGDKYYEQYF
. | TRBJ2-4 | TRBV28 | TRBD1 | TGTGCCAGCAGTTTAAGACAGGGGTTAGCCAAAAACATTCAGTACTTC | CASSLRQGLAKNIQYF
few | TRBJ2-3 | TRBV7-9 | TRBD2 | TGTGCCAGCAGCCCTAGCGGGAGTGGGCAGTATTTT | CASSPSGSGQYF
. | TRBJ2-7 | TRBV28 | . | TGTGCCACCCGGGCCTCAACGCCACGGCTAACCCTCTACGAGCAGTACTTC | CATRASTPRLTLYEQYF
. | TRBJ2-1 | TRBV7-2 | TRBD2 | TGTGCCAGCAGCTTACCGGCCAGGACTAGCCACTACAATGAGCAGTTCTTC | CASSLPARTSHYNEQFF
. | TRBJ2-3 | TRBV3-1 | TRBD2 | TGTGCCAGCAGCCAAGTCACTAGCGGGCAAACAGATACGCAGTATTTT | CASSQVTSGQTDTQYF
. | TRBJ1-1 | TRBV20-1 | . | TGCAGTGCTAGGGGGGGTAACACTGAAGCTTTCTTT | CSARGGNTEAFF
. | TRBJ2-3 | TRBV12-3/TRBV12-4 | TRBD2 | TGTGCCAGCAGTTTAGCGCATGGCGGGAGCAGACCTAGCACAGATACGCAGTATTTT | CASSLAHGGSRPSTDTQYF
. | TRBJ2-1 | TRBV28 | TRBD1 | TGTGCCAGCAGTCCTCGACAGGGGTTGAACAATGAGCAGTTCTTC | CASSPRQGLNNEQFF
. | TRBJ2-3 | TRBV12-3/TRBV12-4 | . | TGTGCCAGCAGTCACACAGGGAGCACAGATACGCAGTATTTT | CASSHTGSTDTQYF
few | TRBJ2-1 | TRBV27 | TRBD1 | TGTGCCAGCCAAGATCGACAGGGCGGTTGGGATGAGCAGTTCTTC | CASQDRQGGWDEQFF
. | TRBJ1-5 | TRBV7-9 | TRBD1 | TGTGCCAGCAGCCCCGACAGGGCCGATCAGCCCCAGCATTTT | CASSPDRADQPQHF
. | TRBJ1-3 | TRBV3-1 | . | TGTGCCAGCAGCCAGAAGGGATACACCATATATTTT | CASSQKGYTIYF
few | TRBJ2-3 | TRBV18 | . | TGTGCCAGCTCTCCTAGCAGAGACACAGATACGCAGTATTTT | CASSPSRDTDTQYF
few | TRBJ2-7 | TRBV29-1 | TRBD2 | TGCAGCGTTGGGGGGGAGGGGGAGCAGTACTTC | CSVGGEGEQYF
. | TRBJ1-6 | TRBV9 | TRBD1 | TGTGCCAGCAGCGCGACAGGGGCCCATAATTCACCCCTCCACTTT | CASSATGAHNSPLHF